The rows below give T cell receptor beta chains drawn from one sample of a study of Ad26.COV2.S vaccination and SARS-CoV-2 variants. Here immunoSEQ multiplex PCR was the method, and the copy in TCRdb shows in-frame clones only, minus some. Seen here are roughly 400,000 clones, around nine tenths observed once, and the top ten hold 1.5% to 2%. The source was peripheral blood, collected in a trial of Ad26.COV2.S vaccine versus placebo. These receptors all stem from a person aged 18-60 years who received the Ad26.COV2.S COVID-19 vaccine or a placebo. Both conserved end residues are part of each CDR3. A D gene is named only where the DNA matches it firmly. Rows may omit the clone size; those that give it use once, few, many or a size class.

TRBJ2-3,15,TRBV7-7,NA,NA,TGTGCCAGCAGCTTAACCGCCGGGGGCACAGATACGCAGTATTTT,CASSLTAGGTDTQYF
TRBJ2-3,14,TRBV30,NA,NA,TGTGCCTGGAGTATCCTAACAGGGACAGATACGCAGTATTTT,CAWSILTGTDTQYF
TRBJ2-7,13,TRBV7-2,NA,NA,TGTGCCAGCAGGCTTAGCGACTTCGGCGAGCAGTACTTC,CASRLSDFGEQYF
TRBJ1-5,15,TRBV4-1,NA,TRBD1,TGCGCCAGCAGCCAAGACGGGACAGGGGTACAGCCCCAGCATTTT,CASSQDGTGVQPQHF
TRBJ1-5,15,TRBV5-8,NA,TRBD1,TGTGCCAGCAGCCCGGACGGGGACAGGAATCAGCCCCAGCATTTT,CASSPDGDRNQPQHF
TRBJ2-3,15,TRBV5-1,NA,NA,TGCGCCAGCAGCTTAGCCCTGGAGGCGGCAGATACGCAGTATTTT,CASSLALEAADTQYF
TRBJ2-7,13,TRBV5-4,NA,NA,TGTGCCAGCAGCCCCAACAGAGCCTACGAGCAGTACTTC,CASSPNRAYEQYF
TRBJ2-2,17,TRBV13,NA,TRBD1,TGTGCCAGCAGCTTACGGTTGGGGACAGGGTTAACCGGGGAGCTGTTTTTT,CASSLRLGTGLTGELFF
TRBJ2-1,15,TRBV6-2/TRBV6-3,few,NA,TGTGCCAGCAGTTATTGGGCTAGCGCCTACAATGAGCAGTTCTTC,CASSYWASAYNEQFF
TRBJ1-6,16,TRBV4-2,NA,NA,TGTGCCAGCAGCCAAGTCTCCGGGAGGCGTAATTCACCCCTCCACTTT,CASSQVSGRRNSPLHF
TRBJ1-1,15,TRBV27,NA,NA,TGTGCCAGCAGTTTAGCTCGAGGTTTGAACACTGAAGCTTTCTTT,CASSLARGLNTEAFF
TRBJ2-7,14,TRBV5-1,NA,NA,TGCGCCAGCAGCTTGGATGGGACAACCTACGAGCAGTACTTC,CASSLDGTTYEQYF
TRBJ1-5,16,TRBV4-2,NA,NA,TGTGCCAGCAGCCCCCTAGGGTACGGACGGAATCAGCCCCAGCATTTT,CASSPLGYGRNQPQHF
TRBJ2-3,20,TRBV28,NA,TRBD1,TGTGCCAGCAGTTTTCCTTACAGGGGGCTTCTTCAATCTAGCACAGATACGCAGTATTTT,CASSFPYRGLLQSSTDTQYF
TRBJ2-1,15,TRBV4-1,NA,TRBD2,TGCGCCACCACGACCTCTAGCGGGAGTTACAATGAGCAGTTCTTC,CATTTSSGSYNEQFF
TRBJ2-5,16,TRBV7-6,NA,NA,TGTGCCAGCAGCTTTGGGTCCGGGGGTCAAGGGGAGACCCAGTACTTC,CASSFGSGGQGETQYF
TRBJ2-7,15,TRBV4-2,NA,NA,TGTGCCAGCAGCCAAGATTTTTGGGGGGCCTACGAGCAGTACTTC,CASSQDFWGAYEQYF
TRBJ2-1,13,TRBV30,NA,TRBD2,TGTGCCTCGATGAGCGGGAGTTACAATGAGCAGTTCTTC,CASMSGSYNEQFF
TRBJ2-7,12,TRBV7-9,NA,NA,TGTGCCAGCAGCCCCCCATCCTACGAGCAGTACTTC,CASSPPSYEQYF
TRBJ1-5,12,TRBV27,NA,NA,TGTGCCAGCAGTTTATTAGGTCAGCCCCAGCATTTT,CASSLLGQPQHF
TRBJ1-4,12,TRBV7-9,NA,NA,TGTGCCAGCAGCTCCCCCCGTGAAAAACTGTTTTTT,CASSSPREKLFF
TRBJ1-1,14,TRBV5-4,NA,NA,TGTGCCAGCAGCTTGTCCGGACTACACGCTGAAGCTTTCTTT,CASSLSGLHAEAFF
TRBJ2-1,12,TRBV28,once,NA,TGTGCCAGCAGTTTTGACCGGGAGGAGCAGTTCTTC,CASSFDREEQFF
TRBJ1-2,14,TRBV2,NA,NA,TGTGCCAGCAGTGAAACCCGGGCCGCGTTTGGCTACACCTTC,CASSETRAAFGYTF
TRBJ1-2,12,TRBV14,NA,TRBD1,TGTGCCAGCAGCCGACAGGGGCTGGGCTACACCTTC,CASSRQGLGYTF
TRBJ2-5,14,TRBV7-7,NA,TRBD1,TGTGCTAGCAGCTTAGGGGGCGTGGCAGAGACCCAGTACTTC,CASSLGGVAETQYF
TRBJ2-3,13,TRBV7-2,NA,NA,TGTGCCAGCAGCTCCAGGTATTCAGATACGCAGTATTTT,CASSSRYSDTQYF
TRBJ2-3,14,TRBV5-1,NA,TRBD2,TGCGCCAGCAGCTATCTTAGCGGGAGAGATACGCAGTATTTT,CASSYLSGRDTQYF